This T cell receptor beta chain was sequenced in a study of cytomegalovirus exposure and HLA in healthy donors. The PCR was carried out with 60 Vbeta primers and 13 Jbeta primers. Profiling relied on immunoSEQ multiplex PCR, and the TCRdb table lists in-frame clones only, not all of them. The sample lists about 130,000 clones, roughly 85% occurring once. Comments on this clone: What it binds is not known.

Study observations and caveats: Using a false discovery rate of 0.05, a later analysis showed that 15,000 to 20,000 TCR beta sequences were associated with HLA alleles. A later analysis found TCR association rates differed by HLA locus, highest for DRB1 and lowest for HLA-C. Researchers catalogued over 150 TCR beta chains as cytomegalovirus-associated.

Per germline, CDR1 SGHTA and CDR2 FQGTGA. Trimming at V came to 5 bases and at J to 4 bases, leaving 11 bases not matched to a gene. The CDR3 is 17 amino acids. This receptor was obtained from a boy between 10 and 17 years old in good health and CMV-seronegative. This chain connects TRBV7-3 to TRBJ2-1; 10 bases are shared with TRBD2. What was sequenced was PBMCs. Written as DNA, the CDR3 is TGTGCCAGCAGCATAGCCCCGAGGACTAGCGGTTACAATGAGCAGTTCTTC. Encoded protein: CASSIAPRTSGYNEQFF.